This TCR beta chain was sequenced in a study of cytomegalovirus exposure and HLA in healthy donors. Study-wide points: TCR beta chain V- and J-gene trimming was linked, in a later analysis, to a missense variant in DCLRE1C.

Concerning this clone: Its antigen is as yet unknown.

In the PCR, 60 Vbeta and 13 Jbeta primers were used. The assay was immunoSEQ multiplex PCR, and TCRdb's table has in-frame clones only and misses some. The table lists some 140,000 clones, about 76% of them singletons, with about 3.1% in the top ten. Donors consisted of healthy bone marrow donors. V shed 3 bases and J 4 bases; nucleotides not matched to a gene: 8. This CDR3 is 16 amino acids long. The germline V gene encodes CDR1 MGHRA and CDR2 YSYEKL. V usage is TRBV4-1 and J usage is TRBJ2-1; 8 bases align to TRBD2. This sequence was found in a female donor in good health and CMV-seronegative. What was sequenced was PBMCs. The CDR3 sequence is CASSHRLAGSYNEQFF. The CDR3 nucleotides read TGCGCCAGCAGCCACCGTTTAGCGGGGAGTTACAATGAGCAGTTCTTC.